This T cell receptor beta chain was documented in a study of T cell changes during pregnancy in multiple sclerosis. Germline V lookup: CDR1 SGDLS, CDR2 YYNGEE. Trimming cost V 6 bases and J 8 bases; bases outside gene matches: 6. There are 13 residues in the CDR3. Repertoires were generated with immunoSEQ multiplex PCR, while TCRdb's copy carries only in-frame clones and drops some. The sample has roughly 63,000 clones; 93% are singletons. This chain uses TRBV9 with TRBJ2-1; 9 bases are a match to TRBD2. The input for sequencing was CD8+ T cells from peripheral blood mononuclear cells, taken in the second trimester of pregnancy. The clonotype originates from a female donor with multiple sclerosis, enrolled in a pregnancy study. The CDR3 spells CASNSGGLYEQFF. Written as DNA, the CDR3 is TGTGCCAGCAACAGCGGGGGGTTATATGAGCAGTTCTTC.